This TCR beta chain was retrieved from a study of blood T cell repertoires in COVID-19. Produced via immunoSEQ multiplex PCR; TCRdb's table is partial and in-frame only. The data contain roughly 140,000 clones, around 84% of them singletons. This clone showed up just a few times. From germline, CDR1 is SGHVS and CDR2 FQNEAQ. V dropped 5 bases and J dropped 7 bases, with 12 bases sitting between them. The CDR3 is 13 residues long. The sequenced sample consisted of peripheral blood. The TCR sequence derives from a woman in her fifties or sixties with acute or convalescent COVID-19. The rearrangement links TRBV7-8 to TRBJ1-5; possible D gene TRBD1, 5 bases. This CDR3 reads CASSGGTTQPQHF. CDR3 DNA: TGTGCCAGCAGCGGCGGGACCACACAGCCCCAGCATTTT. The whole variable domain, filled in from reference TRBV7-8 and TRBJ1-5, reads GAGVSQSPRYKVAKRGQDVALRCDPISGHVSLFWYQQALGQGPEFLTYFQNEAQLDKSGLPSDRFFAERPEGSVSTLKIQRTQQEDSAVYLCASSGGTTQPQHFGDGTRLSIL.